Given below is one T cell receptor beta chain in context. The target antigen is unknown. The assay was immunoSEQ multiplex PCR, and TCRdb's table has in-frame clones only and misses some. The sample records roughly 69,000 clones, over 85% being singletons. The CDR3 is 12 amino acids. Germline lookup yields CDR1 SGHDN and CDR2 FVKESK. V dropped 4 bases and J dropped 8 bases, with 10 bases sitting between them. The data originate from a study of graft-versus-host responses after intestinal transplantation. Study-level information: Every transplant recipient was induced with anti-thymocyte globulin, then maintained on tacrolimus and steroids for approximately three years.

Study-wide results and limits: Researchers found GvH clones in recipient marrow, and some showed up first in ileum or blood.

Source: bone marrow, taken around 730 days after intestinal transplantation. The rearrangement joins TRBV14 to TRBJ2-3; D ambiguous. The TCR sequence derives from a human patient who received an intestinal transplant, so some T cells may come from the graft donor. The CDR3 DNA reads as TGTGCCAGCAGCCCCTCAGAGGTTACGCAGTATTTT. This gives the protein CASSPSEVTQYF. The complete variable domain, with remaining parts taken from reference TRBV14 and TRBJ2-3, reads EAGVTQFPSHSVIEKGQTVTLRCDPISGHDNLYWYRRVMGKEIKFLLHFVKESKQDESGMPNNRFLAERTGGTYSTLKVQPAELEDSGVYFCASSPSEVTQYFGPGTRLTVL.